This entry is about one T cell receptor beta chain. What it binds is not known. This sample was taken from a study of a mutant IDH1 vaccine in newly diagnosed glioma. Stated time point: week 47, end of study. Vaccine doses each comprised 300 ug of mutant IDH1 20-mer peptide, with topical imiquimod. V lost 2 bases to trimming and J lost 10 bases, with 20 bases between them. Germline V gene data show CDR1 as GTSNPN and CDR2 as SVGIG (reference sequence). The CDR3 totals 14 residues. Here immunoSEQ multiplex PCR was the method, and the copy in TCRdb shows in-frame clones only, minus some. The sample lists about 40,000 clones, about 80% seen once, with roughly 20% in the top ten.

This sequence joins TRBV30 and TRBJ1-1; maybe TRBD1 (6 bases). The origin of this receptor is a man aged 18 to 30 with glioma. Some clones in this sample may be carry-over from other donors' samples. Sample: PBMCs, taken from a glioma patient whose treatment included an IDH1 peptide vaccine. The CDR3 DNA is TGTGCCTGGAGTCTCCAGGGCAGGGGAATTACAGCTTTCTTT. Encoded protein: CAWSLQGRGITAFF.